The 9 T cell receptor beta chains below all came from one sample that was sequenced in a study of blood T cell repertoires in COVID-19. Assay used: immunoSEQ multiplex PCR; TCRdb lists only in-frame clones, some missing. The sample carries over 100,000 clones, 85% to 90% recorded once. The sample comprised peripheral blood. All receptors come from a human donor with acute or convalescent COVID-19. The donor label of this sample is uncertain.

The rearrangement links TRBV12-3 or TRBV12-4 to TRBJ2-3, with 7 bases that match TRBD2. The CDR3 is made up of 13 amino acids. J lost 2 bases, V lost 7 bases, and 3 bases had no gene match. The CDR3 nucleotides read TGTGCCAGCAAAGCGGGAAACACAGATACGCAGTATTTT. As protein: CASKAGNTDTQYF.

The chain links TRBV19 to TRBJ2-3; possibly TRBD1 for D (5 bases). The germline gives CDR1 LNHDA, CDR2 SQIVND (reference sequence). Deletions cut 1 base from V and 7 bases from J, with 24 bases between. The length of the CDR3 is 18 residues. CDR3 sequence reads: CASSIGGPVRSPGYTQYF. CDR3 in DNA: TGTGCCAGTAGTATAGGGGGCCCGGTACGGAGCCCGGGCTATACGCAGTATTTT.

The V and J genes are TRBV7-9 and TRBJ1-1; 12 nucleotides agree with TRBD1. The CDR3 loop spans 14 amino acids. Germline assignment: CDR1 SEHNR and CDR2 FQNEAQ (reference sequence). Losses at the gene ends were 5 bases for V and 6 bases for J; bases not matched to a gene: 4. CDR3 coding DNA: TGTGCCAGCAGCCGGGACAGGGGGCTATCTGAAGCTTTCTTT. Translating it yields CASSRDRGLSEAFF.

This chain connects TRBV7-9 to TRBJ1-2; tentative D call: TRBD1 (5 bases). Trimming stripped 8 bases from V and 8 bases from J, with 15 bases between. Germline V CDR1 and CDR2: SEHNR, FQNEAQ (reference sequence). There are 12 residues in the CDR3. The CDR3 sequence: CASAAGPLGYTF. In nucleotides, the CDR3 is TGTGCCAGCGCGGCGGGGCCTTTAGGCTACACCTTC.

The genes are TRBV5-1 and TRBJ1-2, with a possible D match to TRBD1 (5 bases). The V and J ends lost 0 bases and 5 bases respectively, with 11 bases between them. This CDR3 comprises 14 residues. Germline lookup yields CDR1 SGHRS and CDR2 YFSETQ. CDR3 sequence (DNA): TGCGCCAGCAGCTTGGCAGGGAACCCATATGGCTACACCTTC. Encoded protein: CASSLAGNPYGYTF.

The chain combines TRBV28 with TRBJ2-2; TRBD1 agrees at 7 bases. CDR3 length equals 15 residues. The V gene's germline CDR1 is MDHEN and CDR2 SYDVKM. J lost 5 bases, V lost 4 bases, and 7 bases had no gene match. The CDR3 sequence is CASSSTGLGTGELFF. The CDR3 region has the DNA TGTGCCAGCAGTTCGACAGGGCTTGGTACCGGGGAGCTGTTTTTT.

This sequence joins TRBV2 and TRBJ1-4; maybe TRBD1 (5 bases). CDR3 size: 12 residues. V lost 4 bases and J 7 bases, leaving 7 bases between the germline ends. CDR1 and CDR2 from the germline V gene are SNHLY and FYNNEI. The CDR3 loop is CASSVGAEKLFF. For the CDR3, the DNA is TGTGCCAGCAGTGTAGGGGCTGAAAAACTGTTTTTT. The full variable domain, in which reference TRBV2 and TRBJ1-4 provide the parts outside the CDR3, is EPEVTQTPSHQVTQMGQEVILRCVPISNHLYFYWYRQILGQKVEFLVSFYNNEISEKSEIFDDQFSVERPDGSNFTLKIRSTKLEDSAMYFCASSVGAEKLFFGSGTQLSVL.

The chain uses TRBV6-5 and TRBJ1-4, with a possible D match to TRBD1 (6 bases). The CDR3 loop spans 13 amino acids. V was shortened by 7 bases and J by 5 bases, with 11 bases between the two germline ends. Germline CDR1 reads MNHEY; CDR2 reads SVGAGI. DNA for the CDR3: TGTGCCAGCAACCTACAGGGAAATGAAAAACTGTTTTTT. Its protein product is CASNLQGNEKLFF.

V and J are TRBV28 and TRBJ1-5; 7 bases are a match to TRBD1. Unmatched junction bases numbered 17, after V lost 5 bases and J lost 7 bases. Germline values: CDR1 MDHEN, CDR2 SYDVKM. The CDR3 extends over 17 amino acids. In DNA, the CDR3 is TGTGCCAGCAGTGTACACAGGGGTAAGGGTCTACGACAGCCCCAGCATTTT. This gives the protein CASSVHRGKGLRQPQHF.